The 4 T cell receptor beta chains below come from one sample, sequenced in a study of prognosis after radiotherapy for stage I lung cancer. TCR beta CDR3 amplification from genomic DNA was performed by two-round multiplex PCR. Round one of PCR was performed, and it used primers specific to each TRBV and TRBJ gene. Each CDR3 protein is one row after TCRdb ran MiXCR on the multiplex PCR reads. Of roughly 26,000 distinct CDR3 sequences in the sample, 25% to 35% are singletons; the top ten hold roughly a third. Sequenced here: PBMCs, sampled before or after stereotactic body radiation therapy (not recorded which). The receptor source for this set is a donor aged 50 or older with non-small cell lung cancer.

This clonotype was found many times. V usage is TRBV5-1 and J usage is TRBJ2-3; 7 bases line up with TRBD2. Per the germline V gene, CDR1 is SGHRS and CDR2 is YFSETQ. The CDR3 covers 15 residues. V trimming: 4 bases; J trimming: 5 bases; junction bases outside the gene matches: 10. CDR3 sequence (DNA): TGCGCCAGCAGCCTCACTAGTGGGAGGGTAGATACGCAGTATTTT. Amino acids: CASSLTSGRVDTQYF.

The V and J genes are TRBV12-3 or TRBV12-4 and TRBJ1-4; TRBD1 matches at 9 bases. V lost 6 bases to trimming and J lost 11 bases; unmatched junction nucleotides: 7. The CDR3 length is 13 residues. CDR3 loop: CASSFQGTGKLFF. CDR3 bases: TGTGCCAGCAGCTTCCAGGGGACAGGGAAACTGTTTTTT.

The sample holds many counts of this clonotype. The genes are TRBV20-1 and TRBJ2-1, with 10 positions matching TRBD2. Germline V gene lookup returns CDR1 DFQATT and CDR2 SNEGSKA (reference sequence). V was pared by 3 bases and J by 9 bases, with 11 bases of the junction left unmatched. This CDR3 spans 15 amino acids. In DNA, the CDR3 is TGCAGTGCTAGCCCTCTAGCGGGGGCCTTAGTTGAGCAGTTCTTC. Translated: CSASPLAGALVEQFF.

The sample holds many counts of this clonotype. The chain carries TRBV30 and TRBJ1-2; D gene uncertain. Germline CDR1 GTSNPN, CDR2 SVGIG (reference sequence). The V end was cut by 5 bases, the J end by 2 bases, with 12 bases between. The CDR3 has 13 amino acids. The chain's CDR3 is CAWDTGSNYGYTF. The CDR3 DNA sequence: TGTGCCTGGGACACCGGTTCGAACTATGGCTACACCTTC.